These 9 T cell receptor beta chains were all obtained from the same sample, sequenced in a study of CD8 T cells in ankylosing spondylitis. Using its own MiXCR run on the 5' RACE reads, TCRdb lists one record per CDR3 protein. This repertoire shows about 160,000 distinct CDR3 sequences, around 18% found once; its top ten account for about 7.8%. Sequencing used blood, either unsorted or a sorted T cell fraction (not recorded which). These receptors came from a male donor with ankylosing spondylitis or in good health (not recorded which).

This clonotype has just a few counts. The chain recombines TRBV19 with TRBJ1-5, with 8 bases aligning to TRBD1. CDR1 and CDR2 (germline): LNHDA, SQIVND (reference sequence). The V gene end was trimmed by 4 bases and the J gene end by 0 bases; junction bases not matched to a gene: 5. The length of the CDR3 is 16 residues. The DNA for the CDR3 is TGTGCCAGTAGTACAGGACAGGGATATAGCAATCAGCCCCAGCATTTT. Its translation: CASSTGQGYSNQPQHF.

This clonotype has more than one count but fewer than ten. V gene TRBV5-1 combines with J gene TRBJ2-3; 8 bases are a match to TRBD2. The CDR3 is made up of 14 amino acids. Germline CDR1 and CDR2: SGHRS and YFSETQ. V was pared by 5 bases and J by 2 bases, with 4 bases of the junction left unmatched. CDR3 amino acids: CASRTGGNTDTQYF. CDR3 DNA: TGCGCCAGCAGAACGGGAGGGAACACAGATACGCAGTATTTT.

The rearrangement links TRBV3-1 to TRBJ2-5; D is uncertain. The CDR3 has 13 residues. Trimming removed 1 base at V and 1 base at J, with 4 bases between. Germline CDR1 LGHDT, CDR2 YNNKEL (reference sequence). The CDR3 DNA reads TGTGCCAGCAGCCAAGCGGGCCAAGAGACCCAGTACTTC. This translates into CASSQAGQETQYF.

This chain links TRBV28 with TRBJ2-2, with D tentatively TRBD2 (5 bases). Germline V lookup: CDR1 MDHEN, CDR2 SYDVKM. Trimming pared 8 bases from V and 6 bases from J, leaving 10 bases between. CDR3 length equals 12 residues. CDR3 in amino acids: CASRGLAGELFF. The CDR3 DNA follows: TGTGCCAGCCGAGGGTTGGCCGGGGAGCTGTTTTTT.

The rearrangement joins TRBV4-2 to TRBJ1-1, with D tentatively TRBD1 (5 bases). V was trimmed by 0 bases and J by 4 bases, leaving 12 bases between them. The germline V gene encodes CDR1 LGHNA and CDR2 YNFKEQ. The CDR3 consists of 15 residues. The CDR3 here is CASSQDLEGTTEAFF. CDR3 bases: TGTGCCAGCAGCCAAGATCTGGAGGGGACCACTGAAGCTTTCTTT.

This rearrangement joins TRBV13 to TRBJ2-1; 13 bases agree with TRBD2. This CDR3 contains 18 residues. From germline, CDR1 is PRHDT and CDR2 FYEKMQ (reference sequence). V was pared by 3 bases and J by 1 base, with 6 bases of the junction left unmatched. CDR3 bases: TGTGCCAGCAGCTTGGTTAGGACTAGCGGGAGATCCTACAATGAGCAGTTCTTC. Protein product: CASSLVRTSGRSYNEQFF.

This chain joins TRBV27 and TRBJ2-7; 8 nucleotides align to TRBD1. The CDR3 sequence is 17 residues long. Germline-derived CDR1 and CDR2 are MNHEY and SMNVEV (reference sequence). V lost 2 bases to trimming and J lost 2 bases; unmatched junction nucleotides: 11. CDR3 nucleotides: TGTGCCAGCAGTTTACAAGGTCTTTGGGACAGGACCTACGAGCAGTACTTC. Amino acids: CASSLQGLWDRTYEQYF.

The V gene is TRBV20-1, the J gene TRBJ2-3, with TRBD1 matching 10 bases. With V trimmed by 3 bases and J by 3 bases, 9 bases remained unmatched. The CDR3 has 16 residues. Germline CDR1 DFQATT, CDR2 SNEGSKA (reference sequence). CDR3 DNA sequence: TGCAGTGCTAGCCCTACGGGACAGGGGTGGACAGATACGCAGTATTTT. Amino acid sequence: CSASPTGQGWTDTQYF.

This clonotype was observed many times. The V call is TRBV6-1, the J call TRBJ1-2; a weak D match, TRBD1 (5 bases). Germline V gene data show CDR1 as MNHNS and CDR2 as SASEGT. V lost 1 base to trimming and J lost 2 bases, with 11 bases between them. CDR3 length equals 15 residues. Here the CDR3 DNA reads TGTGCCAGCAGTGAAGAGGTGCGGACAAACTATGGCTACACCTTC. This gives the protein CASSEEVRTNYGYTF.